The 25 T cell receptor beta chains below come from one sample, sequenced in a study of T cell changes during pregnancy in multiple sclerosis. Sequenced by immunoSEQ multiplex PCR; TCRdb stores in-frame clones only, minus some. This table holds approximately 31,000 clones, about nine tenths found once. Here the sequenced sample was CD4+ T cells from peripheral blood mononuclear cells, taken in the second trimester of pregnancy. The receptors shown here come from a female donor in good health, enrolled as a control in a pregnancy study.

The chain has TRBV29-1 and TRBJ1-5; 7 nucleotides match TRBD1. The CDR3 extends over 13 amino acids. V was pared by 3 bases and J by 7 bases, with 6 bases of the junction left unmatched. The V gene's germline CDR1 is SQVTM and CDR2 ANQGSEA. CDR3: CSVDTGVDQPQHF. The CDR3 DNA reads TGCAGCGTTGATACAGGGGTCGACCAGCCCCAGCATTTT. Full variable domain (rest looked up from reference TRBV29-1 and TRBJ1-5): SAVISQKPSRDICQRGTSLTIQCQVDSQVTMMFWYRQQPGQSLTLIATANQGSEATYESGFVIDKFPISRPNLTFSTLTVSNMSPEDSSIYLCSVDTGVDQPQHFGDGTRLSIL.

This chain links TRBV9 with TRBJ2-6, with D perhaps TRBD1 (5 bases). The CDR3 contains 18 residues. Germline lookup yields CDR1 SGDLS and CDR2 YYNGEE. The V gene lost 0 bases and the J gene lost 0 bases, with 13 bases spanning the gap. The CDR3 sequence is CASSVAYQGFSGANVLTF. CDR3 nucleotides: TGTGCCAGCAGCGTAGCGTATCAGGGCTTCTCTGGGGCCAACGTCCTGACTTTC.

In DNA, the CDR3 is TGCAGCGTTGAAGGCCCGCTGAGGACAAACACTGAAGCTTTCTTT. Its protein product is CSVEGPLRTNTEAFF. The chain combines TRBV29-1 with TRBJ1-1; possible D gene TRBD1, 5 bases. This CDR3 region has 15 residues. Per germline, CDR1 SQVTM and CDR2 ANQGSEA. Deletions cut 1 base from V and 2 bases from J, with 14 bases between.

The chain recombines TRBV5-6 with TRBJ2-7; a possible D gene is TRBD2 (5 bases). The CDR3 length is 18 residues. V lost 0 bases and J 2 bases, leaving 21 bases between the germline ends. Germline V gene sequence: CDR1 SGHDT, CDR2 YYEEEE. The CDR3 DNA is TGTGCCAGCAGCTTGGGCCCCGAGGGCGGGCGGGTCCCCTACGAGCAGTACTTC. It specifies CASSLGPEGGRVPYEQYF.

The rearrangement joins TRBV30 to TRBJ2-7; 9 nucleotides match TRBD2. V lost 6 bases and J lost 1; bases outside the gene matches: 7. The CDR3 totals 14 residues. CDR1 and CDR2 from the germline V gene are GTSNPN and SVGIG (reference sequence). This chain's CDR3 is CACGGRGPSYEQYF. CDR3 DNA: TGTGCCTGCGGCGGGAGGGGACCTTCCTACGAGCAGTACTTC.

The chain joins TRBV11-2 to TRBJ1-2; TRBD1 matches 9 bases. CDR1 is SGHAT and CDR2 is FQNNGV in the germline V gene. V gave up 6 bases and J gave up 6 bases; unmatched junction bases: 5. There are 13 residues in the CDR3. CDR3 region: CASRQQGADGYTF. The DNA of the CDR3 is TGTGCCAGCAGACAACAGGGGGCGGATGGCTACACCTTC.

The chain joins TRBV11-2 to TRBJ2-5; D ambiguous. Germline V gene sequence: CDR1 SGHAT, CDR2 FQNNGV. The CDR3 extends over 13 amino acids. V lost 0 bases to trimming and J lost 5 bases, with 7 bases between them. CDR3 in amino acids: CASSLDGIETQYF. The CDR3 DNA reads TGTGCCAGCAGCTTAGACGGTATCGAGACCCAGTACTTC.

The chain uses TRBV11-2 and TRBJ1-5; D perhaps matches TRBD1 (5 bases). Trimming stripped 0 bases from V and 2 bases from J, with 8 bases between. The CDR3 is 15 amino acids. CDR1 SGHAT and CDR2 FQNNGV come from the germline V gene. The CDR3 coding sequence is TGTGCCAGCAGCTTAGACAGGGCTGGCAATCAGCCCCAGCATTTT. It is translated as CASSLDRAGNQPQHF.

This clone was detected only a few times. DNA of the CDR3: TGTGCCAGCAGCCCAGGTTTTGAAGCTTTCTTT. This encodes CASSPGFEAFF. V usage is TRBV7-9 and J usage is TRBJ1-1; no clear D gene. Looked up from germline, CDR1 is SEHNR and CDR2 is FQNEAQ (reference sequence). This CDR3 has 11 residues. V gave up 5 bases and J gave up 7 bases, with 8 bases separating them.

Comment on this clone: The sample contains more than one DNA sequence encoding this CDR3. J is TRBJ1-4 and V is TRBV27, with TRBD1 matching 8 bases. CDR3 length: 15 residues. Germline V gene data show CDR1 as MNHEY and CDR2 as SMNVEV (reference sequence). V dropped 2 bases and J dropped 4; count of bases not matched to a gene: 3. The CDR3 is CASSLQGAGNEKLFF. DNA of the CDR3: TGTGCCAGCAGTTTACAGGGGGCAGGTAATGAAAAACTGTTTTTT.

The chain carries TRBV7-2 and TRBJ1-6, with TRBD1 as a possible D gene (6 bases). CDR1 and CDR2 from the germline V gene are SGHTA and FQGNSA. V was pared by 5 bases and J by 11 bases, with 16 bases between. This CDR3 has 14 residues. The CDR3 here is CASSPQGFGTPLHF. For the CDR3, the DNA is TGTGCCAGCAGCCCCCAGGGGTTCGGGACACCCCTCCACTTT.

This clone was recorded only once. This chain joins TRBV30 and TRBJ2-3; 10 nucleotides agree with TRBD2. The CDR3 totals 13 residues. The V and J ends lost 4 bases and 11 bases, in that order; junction bases with no gene match: 9. Germline V CDR1 and CDR2: GTSNPN, SVGIG (reference sequence). Written as DNA, the CDR3 is TGTGCCTGGAATTCCCAGCGGGGGGGCGGGCAGTATTTT. Protein sequence: CAWNSQRGGGQYF.

J is TRBJ1-1 and V is TRBV12-5, with a tentative D call TRBD1 (5 bases). The CDR3 extends over 14 amino acids. V lost 5 bases to trimming and J lost 5 bases, with 15 bases between them. Germline V gene lookup returns CDR1 LGHNT and CDR2 FRNRAP. The DNA of the CDR3 is TGTGCTAGTGGTCCCCCCAGGGCGGGAACTGAAGCTTTCTTT. It translates to CASGPPRAGTEAFF.

The chain couples TRBV27 to TRBJ1-6; 7 bases align to TRBD1. J was trimmed by 9 bases and V by 5 bases; bases with no gene match: 10. The CDR3 is 15 residues long. In germline, CDR1 is MNHEY, CDR2 SMNVEV (reference sequence). The CDR3 region is CASSLHGQGGSPLHF. Written as DNA, the CDR3 is TGTGCCAGCAGTCTCCACGGCCAGGGGGGTTCACCCCTCCACTTT.

The chain combines TRBV2 with TRBJ1-4; a weak D match, TRBD1 (6 bases). The CDR3 contains 13 residues. Germline assignment: CDR1 SNHLY and CDR2 FYNNEI. The CDR3 reads CAEGGSFNEKLFF. In nucleotides, the CDR3 is TGTGCGGAGGGGGGGAGTTTTAATGAAAAACTGTTTTTT. Together with reference TRBV2 and TRBJ1-4, the CDR3 gives the full variable domain: EPEVTQTPSHQVTQMGQEVILRCVPISNHLYFYWYRQILGQKVEFLVSFYNNEISEKSEIFDDQFSVERPDGSNFTLKIRSTKLEDSAMYFCAEGGSFNEKLFFGSGTQLSVL.

V gene TRBV4-1 combines with J gene TRBJ1-5, with 8 bases matching TRBD1. The CDR3 covers 14 residues. V was pared by 3 bases and J by 9 bases, with 7 bases of the junction left unmatched. Germline assignment: CDR1 MGHRA and CDR2 YSYEKL. The CDR3 spells CASSHDRGVGPQHF. Written as DNA, the CDR3 is TGCGCCAGCAGCCATGACAGGGGCGTTGGGCCCCAGCATTTT.

The rearrangement links TRBV5-1 to TRBJ2-7; TRBD1 matches at 7 bases. Germline-derived CDR1 and CDR2 are SGHRS and YFSETQ. The CDR3 extends over 15 amino acids. J gave up 6 bases and V 0 bases, and 9 bases lay outside the gene matches. The CDR3 DNA is TGCGCCAGCAGCTTGGGGGCAGGGGGTAGCTCCGAGCAGTACTTC. Encoded protein: CASSLGAGGSSEQYF.

The genes are TRBV27 and TRBJ1-4, with a weak D call TRBD1 (5 bases). CDR1 is MNHEY and CDR2 is SMNVEV in the germline V gene (reference sequence). This CDR3 region has 14 residues. Trimming left V 2 bases short and J 6 bases short, with 10 bases between. The CDR3 loop reads CASSLVGGDEKLFF. CDR3 in DNA: TGTGCCAGCAGTTTAGTGGGGGGTGATGAAAAACTGTTTTTT.

The chain couples TRBV20-1 to TRBJ2-3; no reliable D call. Germline V gene lookup returns CDR1 DFQATT and CDR2 SNEGSKA (reference sequence). The V and J ends lost 3 bases and 4 bases respectively, with 5 bases between them. The CDR3 totals 11 residues. CDR3 nucleotides: TGCAGTGCTAGCTTCCCAGATACGCAGTATTTT. Residues: CSASFPDTQYF.

This chain links TRBV30 with TRBJ1-1, with unresolved D. The CDR3 is made up of 15 amino acids. Trimming left V 1 base short and J 6 bases short, with 18 bases between. Germline V CDR1 and CDR2: GTSNPN, SVGIG (reference sequence). The CDR3 sequence is CAWSAFSVPSAEAFF. The CDR3 DNA follows: TGTGCCTGGAGTGCCTTCTCGGTGCCGAGCGCTGAAGCTTTCTTT.

The chain is built from TRBV2 and TRBJ2-7; TRBD2 matches at 8 bases. J gave up 5 bases and V 1 base, and 13 bases lay outside the gene matches. Looked up from germline, CDR1 is SNHLY and CDR2 is FYNNEI. The CDR3 has 17 residues. Written as DNA, the CDR3 is TGTGCCAGCAGTGAAGGTAGGGCGGGAGGCCTCCTGGACGAGCAGTACTTC. As protein: CASSEGRAGGLLDEQYF.

V is TRBV5-4 and J is TRBJ1-2; the match to TRBD1 covers 9 bases. The CDR3 extends over 15 amino acids. V was pared by 4 bases and J by 8 bases, with 12 bases of the junction left unmatched. Germline CDR1 reads SGHNT; CDR2 reads YYREEE (reference sequence). The CDR3 DNA reads TGTGCCAGCAGCGAGATCCTACAGGGGGCGCGAGGCTACACCTTC. This sequence encodes CASSEILQGARGYTF.

In its sample, this clone was seen once. This chain connects TRBV11-2 to TRBJ2-7; 9 bases are a match to TRBD2. Germline V gene data show CDR1 as SGHAT and CDR2 as FQNNGV. The J segment lost 3 bases and the V segment lost 1 base, leaving 7 bases of the junction unmatched. This CDR3 is 16 amino acids long. CDR3 bases: TGTGCCAGCAGCTTAGTCAGAGCGGGGGGAAGCTACGAGCAGTACTTC. Translation: CASSLVRAGGSYEQYF.

The chain has TRBV19 and TRBJ1-3; 7 nucleotides match TRBD1. The CDR3 has 15 amino acids. The germline CDR1 and CDR2 sequences are LNHDA and SQIVND (reference sequence). Germline trimming cut 0 bases from V and 2 bases from J; bases unmatched to any gene: 1. The CDR3 DNA sequence: TGTGCCAGTAGTATAGACACAGGGGCTGGAAACACCATATATTTT. It yields the protein CASSIDTGAGNTIYF.

The chain joins TRBV6-5 to TRBJ2-7, with 10 bases fitting TRBD1. Germline V gene data show CDR1 as MNHEY and CDR2 as SVGAGI. After removal of 4 bases from V and 4 bases from J, the junction contained 7 bases not matched to a gene. This CDR3 region has 15 residues. The CDR3 is CASSFRDRGAYEQYF. The CDR3 coding sequence is TGTGCCAGCAGTTTCCGGGACAGGGGTGCGTACGAGCAGTACTTC.